The sequence of this T cell receptor (beta chain) was determined in a study of neurological immune-mediated disorders. The study's findings and limits: None of the CDR3 amino acid sequences in expanded clones turned up in more than one subject, which points to private repertoires in all groups.

A single record per CDR3 protein comes from TCRdb applying MiXCR to the 5' RACE reads. The sample shows around 20,000 distinct CDR3 sequences, 6.2% of them seen only once. In this sample, this clonotype turned up many times. Its antigen remains unknown. CDR3 length: 12 residues. Per germline, CDR1 MNHNY and CDR2 SVGAGI (reference sequence). The V and J ends lost 8 bases and 6 bases respectively, with 13 bases between them. The clonotype originates from a man aged 18 to 30 in good health. The sample was CD8+ T cells from blood. The chain links TRBV6-6 to TRBJ1-2, with D hard to call. For the CDR3, the DNA is TGTGCCAGCGGCGGCGGGGTGAATGGCTACACCTTC. Its translation: CASGGGVNGYTF.